This is a list of T cell receptor beta chains from one sample in a study of T-cell memory formation after mild COVID-19. TCRdb reprocessed the 5' RACE reads via MiXCR and lists one record per CDR3 protein. The table includes around 200,000 distinct CDR3 sequences, around 30% detected once. The sequenced material came from PBMCs or a T cell subset sorted from them (not recorded which). The origin of the receptors is an adult woman who had mild COVID-19 (a few samples of this study predate the infection). Cell type and time point are not known. CDR3s include the opening cysteine and the closing phenylalanine or tryptophan. D genes are given only for firm matches. Clone size appears in some rows only: once, few, many, or a class for an expanded clone.

j_call clone_size v_call d_call cdr3_aa cdr3_nt
TRBJ1-2 NA TRBV29-1 NA CSVEDGNGEGYTF TGCAGCGTTGAAGATGGGAACGGAGAGGGCTACACCTTC
TRBJ2-4 NA TRBV11-3 NA CASSNSGVAKNIQYF TGTGCCAGCAGCAATAGCGGCGTAGCCAAAAACATTCAGTACTTC
TRBJ2-1 few TRBV3-1 TRBD2 CASSESRGYNEQFF TGTGCCAGCAGCGAATCGCGGGGGTACAATGAGCAGTTCTTC
TRBJ2-2 few TRBV5-1 TRBD2 CASSLLPGAGGPIGELFF TGCGCCAGCAGCCTACTCCCCGGAGCGGGGGGGCCGATCGGGGAGCTGTTTTTT
TRBJ1-2 NA TRBV18 NA CASSPGGQANYGYTF TGTGCCAGCTCACCTGGAGGGCAGGCCAACTATGGCTACACCTTC
TRBJ1-6 NA TRBV6-1 NA CASSSGGLPRYNSPLHF TGTGCCAGCAGCTCCGGGGGACTGCCGAGGTATAATTCACCCCTCCACTTT
TRBJ2-5 NA TRBV12-3/TRBV12-4 TRBD1 CASSGTGGGETQYF TGTGCCAGCAGTGGGACAGGGGGGGGGGAGACCCAGTACTTC
TRBJ1-5 NA TRBV5-1 NA CASSLMTDQPQHF TGCGCCAGTTCGCTGATGACAGATCAGCCCCAGCATTTT
TRBJ1-2 NA TRBV7-9 TRBD1 CASSLTGTGTHGYTF TGTGCCAGCAGCCTTACCGGGACAGGGACGCATGGCTACACCTTC
TRBJ2-1 NA TRBV11-1 NA CASSTRENEQFF TGTGCCAGCAGCACCCGGGAGAATGAGCAGTTCTTC
TRBJ2-7 once TRBV11-2 NA CASSSPRRDPYEQYF TGTGCCAGCAGCTCCCCCCGGAGGGACCCCTACGAGCAGTACTTC